This T cell receptor beta chain was sequenced in a study of cytomegalovirus exposure and HLA in healthy donors. This CDR3 is 14 amino acids long. The ends lost 6 bases at V and 6 bases at J; junction bases unmatched: 7. Germline V lookup: CDR1 SGHVS, CDR2 FQNEAQ. With regard to this clone: Antigen specificity is unknown.

Study-wide results and caveats: A later examination showed that TCR association rates differed by HLA locus, with DRB1 most and HLA-C fewest. Rarity characterized most TCR sequences, yet some public TCRs appeared in many donors. The presence/absence work took it that sequencing depth was about the same across donors. Data from an earlier analysis indicated that most TCR beta V segments were productive either about 90% or about 30% of the time.

The PCR was carried out with 60 Vbeta primers and 13 Jbeta primers. The data were produced by immunoSEQ multiplex PCR, yet TCRdb's version contains in-frame clones alone and is incomplete. The data hold under 150,000 clones, with about three quarters observed a single time. The gene calls are TRBV7-8 and TRBJ1-5, with 8 nucleotides matching TRBD1. The source of this sequence is a male donor in good health and CMV-seropositive. Sequencing was done on a sample of PBMCs. The CDR3 reads CASRGSGQGQPQHF. The CDR3 bases are TGTGCCAGCAGGGGAAGTGGACAGGGTCAGCCCCAGCATTTT.